The present TCR beta chain was sequenced within a study of T-cell reconstitution after alpha-beta-depleted transplantation in children. This clonotype was counted many times. Preparing the TCRbeta library involved the use of unique molecular identifiers. TCRdb re-called the PCR reads through MiXCR, storing one row per CDR3 protein. This table has hundreds of thousands of distinct CDR3 sequences, under 12% appearing once. Trimming cost V 4 bases and J 7 bases; bases outside gene matches: 6. Germline V CDR1 and CDR2: SGHDN, FVKESK. The CDR3 has 14 residues. The chain uses TRBV14 and TRBJ2-1; TRBD1 matches at 8 bases. The clonotype comes from a human donor who donated a stem cell graft to a child with acute myeloid leukemia. The specimen comprised PBMCs from the stem cell graft donor, sampled from the stem cell graft. This CDR3 reads CASSLTDRVNEQFF. As DNA, the CDR3 is TGTGCCAGCAGCCTCACGGACAGGGTAAATGAGCAGTTCTTC.